This TCR beta chain was sequenced in a study of shared clonotypes between healthy human individuals (dated by TCRdb to 2020 to 2022). Looking at the study overall: Three men and a couple of women, aged 18 to 49 years, made up the cohort. For each donor, three plates each were used for CD4 naive and CD4 memory, two plates were used for CD8 naive, and one plate was used for CD8 memory. Blood TCR repertoires of several healthy adults were deeply sequenced to estimate repertoire size and the extent of clonotype sharing between individuals. To increase sequencing depth and limit assay-specific biases, TCR repertoire library preparation and sequencing were carried out by different laboratories using diverse techniques. Between about 0.94 and 8.9 billion PBMCs per donor were obtained by leukapheresis. What the study reported, not specific to this receptor: Incomplete sequencing was indicated by rarefaction of sorted-subset datasets, despite the large sequencing depth. Based on pairwise subsampling, the degree of clonotype sharing among donors was expected to be affected by sequencing depth. About 5% of naive CD4, 3.5% of naive CD8, roughly 2.4% of memory CD4, and over 0.35% of memory CD8 clonotypes were shared across several donors. Compared with non-shared clonotypes, the clonotypes found in all four sorted-subset donors had higher generation probabilities. Estimated clonotype richness was generally larger for naive than for memory subsets. Because the study included only a small number of donors, the genetic and exposure-history diversity represented was limited. Sampling was restricted to blood, and TCR repertoires in tissue are likely to differ from TCR repertoires in blood.

In regard to this clone: Its antigen remains unidentified. No base quality values were provided; no much bigger clone lies one nucleotide off.

The CDR3 measures 14 amino acids from cysteine to phenylalanine. Kept here is only the CDR3 DNA, which spans 42 bases and is read in frame from base 1. Looking up the germline V gene yields CDR1 SNHLY and CDR2 FYNNEI. Ends trimmed: V by 4 bases, J by 4 bases; bases unmatched to a gene: 6. TCR CDR3 regions were amplified from genomic DNA by multiplex PCR using the deep immunoSEQ assay. Extracted genomic DNA from each cell subset was distributed evenly across all wells of several immunoSEQ 96-well plates, and each plate was treated as a replicate. For sorted subsets, each replicate PCR was loaded with roughly 0.2 ug genomic DNA, equivalent to roughly 30,000 T cell genomes. Purified libraries were quantified with a Qubit 3.0 fluorometer, sized on a Bioanalyzer 2100, and re-quantified with the KAPA Library Quantification kit. A separate single-read 150-cycle Illumina NextSeq 550 flow cell was used to sequence each immunoSEQ 96-well plate. The authors processed their data as follows. The immunoSEQ output contained only junctional sequences without quality scores, so filtering could not match that applied to full-length reads. Sequences were annotated with PyIR, a Python wrapper for IgBLAST v1.9, using IMGT germline references to assign V/J genes and CDR3. Any read was removed if the V/J assignment was weak (E-value above 1e-6), the CDR3 was missing, or the read contained stop codons, out-of-frame junctions, or ambiguous translated residues. V3J clonotypes were defined as sequences sharing an identical inferred V gene, J gene, and CDR3 amino acid sequence. To compute the percentage overlap between repertoires, the number of shared unique clonotypes was divided by the size of the smaller repertoire. Repertoire richness was assessed with RTK rarefaction, the Chao1 estimator, and Recon v2.1 estimates of unobserved clonotypes. OLGA was used to compute generation probabilities for all TCRbeta clonotypes that the gDNA method yielded from four donors. This is the immuneACCESS table as TCRdb keeps it, with only in-frame sequences that have V and J called. A part of the clones is gone; compared with another copy, unresolved V genes explain less than half, and the rest is unexplained. That table gives V, J and clone size, and the DNA gave D and trimming. The sample table holds 950,000 to 1,300,000 clones, of which about 75% were seen once. Jointly, the top ten make up roughly 1.5% of the sample.

The donors were healthy, HIV-negative adults with no recently reported acute infections or vaccinations. Every donor was a Caucasian adult residing in Nashville, Tennessee, USA. CD4+ T cells were enriched by magnetic negative selection, after which naive cells were positively selected on CD45RA and the negative fraction was taken as the memory subset. Blood was collected by leukapheresis, and PBMCs were isolated by Ficoll-Histopaque density gradient centrifugation and then cryopreserved in liquid nitrogen vapor phase. Analytical flow cytometry was used to check the purity and quantity of every magnetically sorted T cell population. Genomic DNA was isolated from each sorted fraction and quantified by UV absorbance on a Nanodrop 2000c.

The chain is made from TRBV2 and TRBJ2-5; a stretch of 7 junction bases matches TRBD1. Sequenced sample: memory CD4+ T cells sorted from blood. In the paper's terms, the cell subset or site label means: CD45RA-negative fraction. The clonotype was recovered from a man between 18 and 35 years old in good health. The CDR3 here reads CASSALAGGETQYF. The nucleotide sequence reads as follows: TGTGCCAGCAGTGCTTTGGCAGGGGGAGAGACCCAGTACTTC.